These 16 T cell receptor beta chains were all obtained from the same sample, sequenced in a study of CD8+ T cells in alopecia areata. RNA was isolated and reverse transcribed to cDNA, the sequencing template. Assay used: immunoSEQ multiplex PCR; TCRdb lists only in-frame clones, some missing. The table shows approximately 200,000 clones, with around 56% occurring only once. Stated treatment: oral pan-JAK inhibitor, 5-10 mg twice daily. The sample consisted of CD4+ T cells sorted from blood, taken at week 4, from a patient treated with tofacitinib. The source is a human donor with alopecia areata.

J is TRBJ2-5 and V is TRBV6-6; D unclear. This CDR3 is 14 amino acids long. CDR1 and CDR2 (germline): MNHNY, SVGAGI (reference sequence). Between the trimmed V and J ends, which lost 0 bases and 2 bases, there was a span of 7 bases. CDR3 sequence reads: CASSYSTLQETQYF. In DNA form, the CDR3 reads TGTGCCAGCAGTTACTCGACACTTCAAGAGACCCAGTACTTC.

The V gene is TRBV29-1, the J gene TRBJ2-1; 10 positions agree with TRBD1. V dropped 4 bases and J dropped 6; count of bases not matched to a gene: 6. The CDR3 is made up of 14 amino acids. Per germline, CDR1 SQVTM and CDR2 ANQGSEA. The CDR3 reads CSVGGQGIRNEQFF. CDR3 coding DNA: TGCAGCGTTGGGGGACAGGGGATACGCAATGAGCAGTTCTTC.

The J gene is TRBJ2-5, the V gene TRBV29-1; maybe TRBD2 (5 bases). Germline V CDR1 and CDR2: SQVTM, ANQGSEA. V was cut by 4 bases and J by 2 bases, with 8 bases left in between. The CDR3 runs 12 residues. The CDR3 spells CSVGQRQETQYF. In nucleotides, the CDR3 is TGCAGCGTTGGCCAGCGGCAAGAGACCCAGTACTTC.

The CDR3 region is CASRRHASTDTQYF. For the CDR3, the DNA is TGTGCCAGCCGCCGCCATGCTAGCACAGATACGCAGTATTTT. This chain uses TRBV11-2 with TRBJ2-3; D unresolved. This CDR3 is 14 amino acids long. Trimming removed 8 bases from V and 0 bases from J, with 12 bases in between. From germline, CDR1 is SGHAT and CDR2 FQNNGV.

DNA for the CDR3: TGTGCCAGCAGCACCATGACAGGGGTCGGAAACACCATATATTTT. Its protein product is CASSTMTGVGNTIYF. The V gene is TRBV7-2, the J gene TRBJ1-3; 8 nucleotides match TRBD1. The CDR3 runs to 15 residues. Per the germline V gene, CDR1 is SGHTA and CDR2 is FQGNSA. V gave up 5 bases and J gave up 4 bases; unmatched junction bases: 7.

V usage is TRBV5-1 and J usage is TRBJ1-1; D not resolved. V lost 0 bases and J lost 0, with 3 bases in between. The CDR3 extends over 13 amino acids. Looked up from germline, CDR1 is SGHRS and CDR2 is YFSETQ. In nucleotides, the CDR3 is TGCGCCAGCAGCTTGGAGGTGAACACTGAAGCTTTCTTT. Its protein product is CASSLEVNTEAFF. Combining the CDR3 with reference TRBV5-1 and TRBJ1-1 gives the whole variable domain KAGVTQTPRYLIKTRGQQVTLSCSPISGHRSVSWYQQTPGQGLQFLFEYFSETQRNKGNFPGRFSGRQFSNSRSEMNVSTLELGDSALYLCASSLEVNTEAFFGQGTRLTVV.

The chain uses TRBV4-3 and TRBJ2-4; possibly TRBD1 or TRBD2 for D (5 bases each). Trimming removed 4 bases from V and 1 base from J, with 17 bases in between. CDR1 is LGHNA and CDR2 is YSLEER in the germline V gene. CDR3 length: 17 amino acids. CDR3 sequence (DNA): TGCGCCAGCAGCCCTCTCACCGTGGGGGTGGCCAAAAACATTCAGTACTTC. It is translated as CASSPLTVGVAKNIQYF.

The chain joins TRBV5-6 to TRBJ1-1; the D is unclear. CDR3 size: 13 residues. The germline V gene encodes CDR1 SGHDT and CDR2 YYEEEE. Trimming left V 2 bases short and J 6 bases short, with 11 bases between. DNA of the CDR3: TGTGCCAGCAGCTTATCCGGTATCTCTGAAGCTTTCTTT. It codes for CASSLSGISEAFF.

The chain uses TRBV5-6 and TRBJ1-2; no firm D call. Germline V gene lookup returns CDR1 SGHDT and CDR2 YYEEEE. Trimming removed 4 bases at V and 6 bases at J, with 13 bases between. This CDR3 region has 13 residues. The CDR3 is CASSRGLGDGYTF. The CDR3 DNA sequence: TGTGCCAGCAGCCGCGGCCTTGGAGATGGCTACACCTTC.

This clone was seen more than once but under ten times. The chain has TRBV15 and TRBJ1-1; tentatively, D is TRBD1 (5 bases). The CDR3 has 14 amino acids. V was pared by 2 bases and J by 5 bases, with 12 bases between. CDR1 LNHNV and CDR2 YYDKDF come from the germline V gene (reference sequence). The chain's CDR3 is CATSRPGWRTEAFF. The CDR3 DNA is TGTGCCACCAGCAGACCAGGGTGGAGGACTGAAGCTTTCTTT.

This clone was observed a handful of times. This chain connects TRBV29-1 to TRBJ1-3, with 8 bases aligning to TRBD1. Trimming at V came to 6 bases and at J to 2 bases, leaving 6 bases not matched to a gene. This CDR3 is 14 amino acids long. Looked up from germline, CDR1 is SQVTM and CDR2 is ANQGSEA. The CDR3 bases are TGCAGCGTCGGACAGGGAACACCTGGAAACACCATATATTTT. Residues: CSVGQGTPGNTIYF.

The V call is TRBV5-4, the J call TRBJ2-3; 7 nucleotides align to TRBD2. Germline CDR1 SGHNT, CDR2 YYREEE (reference sequence). The CDR3 is made up of 15 amino acids. Losses at the gene ends were 3 bases for V and 5 bases for J; bases not matched to a gene: 9. DNA for the CDR3: TGTGCCAGCAGCTCGGACAACCCGGGGGGAGATACGCAGTATTTT. This encodes CASSSDNPGGDTQYF.

The chain has TRBV28 and TRBJ2-5; TRBD2 aligns across 7 bases. Germline CDR1 reads MDHEN; CDR2 reads SYDVKM. CDR3 length: 14 amino acids. Germline trimming cut 5 bases from V and 2 bases from J; bases unmatched to any gene: 5. CDR3 coding DNA: TGTGCCAGCAGTCGATGGGGGGGACAAGAGACCCAGTACTTC. This gives the protein CASSRWGGQETQYF. Supplemented by reference TRBV28 and TRBJ2-5, the full variable domain reads DVKVTQSSRYLVKRTGEKVFLECVQDMDHENMFWYRQDPGLGLRLIYFSYDVKMKEKGDIPEGYSVSREKKERFSLILESASTNQTSMYLCASSRWGGQETQYFGPGTRLLVL.

V gene TRBV7-9 combines with J gene TRBJ1-2; tentative D call: TRBD1 (5 bases). The CDR3 is 15 amino acids. Trimming cost V 5 bases and J 2 bases, with 15 bases left between them. The germline V gene encodes CDR1 SEHNR and CDR2 FQNEAQ (reference sequence). The CDR3 protein is CASSPTGQQNYGYTF. DNA of the CDR3: TGTGCCAGCAGCCCCACGGGGCAGCAGAACTATGGCTACACCTTC.

The chain employs TRBV4-3 and TRBJ2-7, with D possibly TRBD1 on 5 matching bases. The V end lost 4 bases, the J end lost 3 bases, and 10 bases lay between the germline ends. Germline lookup yields CDR1 LGHNA and CDR2 YSLEER. This CDR3 region has 13 residues. Written as DNA, the CDR3 is TGCGCCAGCAGCCCGGACATATACTACGAGCAGTACTTC. This codes for CASSPDIYYEQYF.

The chain employs TRBV5-1 and TRBJ1-1; unclear D gene. Germline V gene data show CDR1 as SGHRS and CDR2 as YFSETQ. This CDR3 has 12 amino acids. The germline V and J ends were trimmed by 5 bases and 6 bases, with 11 bases remaining between them. The CDR3 sequence is CASSVENAEAFF. In DNA, the CDR3 is TGCGCCAGCAGTGTGGAGAATGCTGAAGCTTTCTTT.